This T cell receptor beta chain is from a study of blood T cell repertoires in COVID-19. V lost 2 bases, J lost 15 bases, and 14 bases stayed unmatched. The CDR3 covers 14 residues. Per germline, CDR1 SGHTS and CDR2 YDEGEE. Patients from Seattle were sampled longitudinally, starting during active infection. In the original workflow: Estimated nucleated cell counts came from reference gene primer amplification. Method: immunoSEQ multiplex PCR; TCRdb's copy keeps in-frame clones and lacks some. That table is the source of V, J and clone size, and D and trimming were worked out from the DNA. The sample lists roughly 290,000 clones, 65% to 85% occurring once.

The receptor was isolated from a person aged 65 to 79 with COVID-19, enrolled during active disease. This sequence joins TRBV5-8 and TRBJ2-4; TRBD1 matches 7 bases. The specimen was peripheral blood. CDR3 sequence: CASSFRGRRDPGYF. CDR3 DNA sequence: TGTGCCAGCAGCTTTAGGGGGCGACGGGACCCGGGGTACTTC.